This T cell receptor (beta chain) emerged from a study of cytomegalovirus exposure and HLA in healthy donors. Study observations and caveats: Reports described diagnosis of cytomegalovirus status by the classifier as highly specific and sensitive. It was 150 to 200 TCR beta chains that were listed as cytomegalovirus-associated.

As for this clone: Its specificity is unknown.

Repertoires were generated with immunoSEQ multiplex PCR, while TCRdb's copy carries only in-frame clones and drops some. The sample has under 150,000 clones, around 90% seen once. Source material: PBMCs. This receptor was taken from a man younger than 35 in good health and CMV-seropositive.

The CDR3 reads CASTTGLAVGGEQFF. In DNA form, the CDR3 reads TGTGCCAGCACCACGGGACTAGCGGTGGGGGGGGAGCAGTTCTTC. The J gene is TRBJ2-1, the V gene TRBV6-5; 11 nucleotides align to TRBD2. Looked up from germline, CDR1 is MNHEY and CDR2 is SVGAGI. This CDR3 contains 15 residues. J lost 10 bases, V lost 7 bases, and 12 bases had no gene match.